Detailed here is one TCR beta chain. The data derive from a study of T cell responses to AZD1222 COVID-19 vaccine. The table came from immunoSEQ multiplex PCR; TCRdb's copy has only in-frame clones and leaves some out. The data hold 120,000 or so clones, with 75% to 90% observed a single time. The CDR3 length is 17 residues. The V end lost 2 bases, the J end lost 3 bases, and 20 bases lay between the germline ends. The germline V gene has CDR1 MGHRA and CDR2 YSYEKL. The rearrangement links TRBV4-1 to TRBJ2-7; the D gene is possibly TRBD1 (6 bases). The sample in question was peripheral blood, obtained on day 0 of AZD1222 vaccination. This receptor was taken from an adult in good health. CDR3 sequence (DNA): TGCGCCAGCAGCCAACAGGGACAAGGTGAGGGGGACTACGAGCAGTACTTC. This codes for CASSQQGQGEGDYEQYF.